The 15 T cell receptor beta chains below all came from one sample that was sequenced in a study of cytomegalovirus exposure and HLA in healthy donors. Both 60 Vbeta primers and 13 Jbeta primers went into the PCR. Only in-frame clones appear in the TCRdb table, and some are missing; sequencing was by immunoSEQ multiplex PCR. The data contain around 200,000 clones, just over 75% of them singletons. The sequenced sample consisted of PBMCs. These receptor sequences come from a woman in her thirties in good health and CMV-seropositive.

CDR3 DNA sequence: TGTGCCATCAGGGACGCTAGCGGGGCTAGCACAGATACGCAGTATTTT. Encoded protein: CAIRDASGASTDTQYF. The chain has TRBV10-3 and TRBJ2-3; 9 nucleotides agree with TRBD2. The germline V gene encodes CDR1 ENHRY and CDR2 SYGVKD. The CDR3 extends over 16 amino acids. Germline trimming cut 6 bases from V and 0 bases from J; bases unmatched to any gene: 7.

This rearrangement joins TRBV6-1 to TRBJ1-1, with no clear D. The germline V gene has CDR1 MNHNS and CDR2 SASEGT. CDR3 length: 14 residues. Trimming shortened V by 6 bases and J by 5 bases, and 16 bases separated the two germline ends. CDR3 in amino acids: CASRSGFPGTEAFF. CDR3 coding DNA: TGTGCCAGCAGGAGCGGTTTTCCGGGGACTGAAGCTTTCTTT.

This clone was found once. The DNA of the CDR3 is TGTGCCAGCACCAAGAACAGGGGTTGGCGCGGCTACACCTTC. The encoded protein is CASTKNRGWRGYTF. The gene calls are TRBV5-6 and TRBJ1-2, with TRBD1 matching 7 bases. The CDR3 length is 14 residues. V was pared by 6 bases and J by 8 bases, with 13 bases of the junction left unmatched. The V gene's germline CDR1 is SGHDT and CDR2 YYEEEE.

V gene TRBV5-1 combines with J gene TRBJ1-1; D unresolved. This CDR3 region has 14 residues. Germline loops: CDR1 SGHRS, CDR2 YFSETQ. Trimming took 0 bases from V and 1 from J, leaving 7 bases between them. The DNA for the CDR3 is TGCGCCAGCAGCTTGGTTGCACAGAACACTGAAGCTTTCTTT. Its protein is CASSLVAQNTEAFF.

The chain joins TRBV30 to TRBJ2-5; D possibly corresponds to TRBD1 (5 bases). Germline lookup yields CDR1 GTSNPN and CDR2 SVGIG (reference sequence). Trimming removed 8 bases from V and 0 bases from J, with 19 bases in between. This CDR3 comprises 15 residues. The CDR3 DNA follows: TGTGCCCTGAGCCGACAGCAACTGTACCAAGAGACCCAGTACTTC. This translates into CALSRQQLYQETQYF.

This chain joins TRBV9 and TRBJ2-1, with 11 nucleotides matching TRBD1. The CDR3 consists of 15 residues. The V segment lost 0 bases and the J segment 6 bases; nucleotides outside the gene matches: 2. The germline gives CDR1 SGDLS, CDR2 YYNGEE. CDR3 protein: CASSVVGTGGNEQFF. CDR3 bases: TGTGCCAGCAGCGTAGTAGGGACAGGGGGCAATGAGCAGTTCTTC.

Only one count was recorded for this clone. This sequence joins TRBV9 and TRBJ1-1; tentatively, D is TRBD1 (6 bases). Trimming left V 1 base short and J 2 bases short, with 9 bases between. The CDR3 is 14 amino acids. The germline CDR1 and CDR2 sequences are SGDLS and YYNGEE. The CDR3: CASSVRDTNTEAFF. For the CDR3, the DNA is TGTGCCAGCAGCGTACGGGACACAAACACTGAAGCTTTCTTT.

This chain connects TRBV5-1 to TRBJ2-3; tentative D call: TRBD2 (6 bases). Germline V CDR1 and CDR2: SGHRS, YFSETQ. This CDR3 region has 16 residues. V lost 6 bases to trimming and J lost 2 bases, with 19 bases between them. The CDR3, as DNA: TGCGCCAGCACCGCAAACCGGCGGGGCCCCACAGATACGCAGTATTTT. It specifies CASTANRRGPTDTQYF.

J is TRBJ2-5 and V is TRBV10-3; possible D gene TRBD1, 6 bases. The CDR3 has 14 residues. V lost 7 bases to trimming and J lost 1 base, with 13 bases between them. The germline V gene has CDR1 ENHRY and CDR2 SYGVKD. The DNA of the CDR3 is TGTGCCATCACCCCAGACAGGAGCCAAGAGACCCAGTACTTC. Its translation: CAITPDRSQETQYF.

V is TRBV6-5 and J is TRBJ2-7, with 8 bases that match TRBD1. The CDR3 is made up of 14 amino acids. Germline-derived CDR1 and CDR2 are MNHEY and SVGAGI. The V segment lost 10 bases and the J segment 6 bases; nucleotides outside the gene matches: 14. The CDR3 DNA follows: TGTGCCATCGGACGCGGACAGGGTATATCCGAGCAGTACTTC. Amino acid sequence: CAIGRGQGISEQYF.

V and J are TRBV5-5 and TRBJ2-3; weak D call: TRBD1 (6 bases). CDR3 length equals 14 residues. Trimming pared 0 bases from V and 2 bases from J, leaving 7 bases between. Germline CDR1 is SGHKS and CDR2 is YYEKEE (reference sequence). The CDR3 loop reads CASSLGQATDTQYF. For the CDR3, the DNA is TGTGCCAGCAGCTTGGGACAGGCCACAGATACGCAGTATTTT.

The chain couples TRBV7-6 to TRBJ1-2; the match to TRBD1 covers 9 bases. The ends lost 5 bases at V and 4 bases at J; junction bases unmatched: 5. The CDR3 runs 14 residues. Germline V gives CDR1 SGHVS, CDR2 FNYEAQ. DNA of the CDR3: TGTGCCAGCAGCCTCGGGACAGGGACCTATGGCTACACCTTC. Translation: CASSLGTGTYGYTF.

V and J are TRBV4-3 and TRBJ1-4; TRBD1 is a possible D gene (5 bases). Trimming cost V 0 bases and J 0 bases, with 11 bases left between them. The CDR3 covers 17 residues. Germline V gene data show CDR1 as LGHNA and CDR2 as YSLEER. CDR3 DNA: TGCGCCAGCAGCCAAGAAGGAGGGGTTGCAACTAATGAAAAACTGTTTTTT. Its protein product is CASSQEGGVATNEKLFF.

J is TRBJ2-5 and V is TRBV5-4; 9 nucleotides align to TRBD1. V was pared by 5 bases and J by 2 bases, with 7 bases of the junction left unmatched. Germline V gives CDR1 SGHNT, CDR2 YYREEE (reference sequence). The CDR3 runs to 15 residues. CDR3 bases: TGTGCCAGCAGTTATGGACAGGGGAAACAAGAGACCCAGTACTTC. Translation gives CASSYGQGKQETQYF.

This clone was seen more than once but under ten times. The CDR3 is CASSSRLAGRSDTQYF. The CDR3 bases are TGTGCCAGCAGCTCCCGACTAGCGGGAAGATCAGATACGCAGTATTTT. V usage is TRBV11-2 and J usage is TRBJ2-3, with 11 bases identical to TRBD2. Trimming cost V 4 bases and J 4 bases; bases outside gene matches: 7. The CDR3 is 16 residues long. The V gene's germline CDR1 is SGHAT and CDR2 FQNNGV.